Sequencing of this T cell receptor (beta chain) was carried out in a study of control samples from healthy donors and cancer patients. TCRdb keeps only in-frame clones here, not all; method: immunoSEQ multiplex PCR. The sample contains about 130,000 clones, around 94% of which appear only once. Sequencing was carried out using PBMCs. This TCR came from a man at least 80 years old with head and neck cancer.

The CDR3 DNA sequence: TGCGCCAGCAGCTTGGCCGGGGGTAAAGAGACCCAGTACTTC. This translates into CASSLAGGKETQYF. The chain recombines TRBV5-1 with TRBJ2-5; TRBD2 is a possible D gene (6 bases). The CDR3 is made up of 14 amino acids. Germline V gene lookup returns CDR1 SGHRS and CDR2 YFSETQ. V was trimmed by 0 bases and J by 3 bases, leaving 9 bases between them.